The rows below give T cell receptor beta chains drawn from one sample of a study of cytomegalovirus exposure and HLA in healthy donors. Assay: immunoSEQ multiplex PCR; the TCRdb copy retains only in-frame clones and omits some. The table includes fewer than 250,000 clones, over 60% detected once. Sequencing input: PBMCs. The receptors come from a young man in good health and CMV-seropositive. CDR3s include the opening cysteine and the closing phenylalanine or tryptophan. The D gene is left open where the match is weak. Clone size is stated in some rows and not others, as once, few, many or a class when expanded.

>-|TRBJ1-5|TRBV30|-
TGTGCCTGGAGTGGCAGGGCACTTGAACCCCAGCATTTT
CAWSGRALEPQHF
>-|TRBJ2-1|TRBV9|-
TGTGCCAGCAGCGACGACTGGGTCTACAATGAGCAGTTCTTC
CASSDDWVYNEQFF
>TRBD1|TRBJ1-5|TRBV15|-
TGTGCCACCAGGACGGGACAGCCTAATCAGCCCCAGCATTTT
CATRTGQPNQPQHF
>-|TRBJ2-7|TRBV19|-
TGTGCCAGTAGTATCGGCGGACAAAACTTTTACGAGCAGTACTTC
CASSIGGQNFYEQYF
>-|TRBJ2-3|TRBV18|-
TGTGCCAGCTCACCTGCGCTGGATACGCAGTATTTT
CASSPALDTQYF
>-|TRBJ1-2|TRBV7-9|-
TGTGCCAGCAGCTTACGGGACTACACCTTC
CASSLRDYTF
>-|TRBJ2-2|TRBV5-4|few
TGTGGGGCAGGGCTCAACACCGGGGAGCTGTTTTTT
CGAGLNTGELFF
>-|TRBJ2-7|TRBV9|-
TGTGCCAGCAGCATCCGGGACTCCAACTACGAGCAGTACTTC
CASSIRDSNYEQYF
>-|TRBJ1-2|TRBV4-1|-
TGCGCCAGCAGCCAAGCGTCCACCTCAGGGGTTGGCTACACCTTC
CASSQASTSGVGYTF
>TRBD2|TRBJ2-1|TRBV5-4|-
TGTGCCAGCAGCTTGGGAGCGGGATCAAACTACAATGAGCAGTTCTTC
CASSLGAGSNYNEQFF
>-|TRBJ1-1|TRBV7-2|few
TGTGCCAGCGGTAGAAGAGCTTTCTTT
CASGRRAFF
>-|TRBJ1-4|TRBV15|-
TGTGCCACCAGGGCGGCACTAACTAATGAAAAACTGTTTTTT
CATRAALTNEKLFF
>-|TRBJ2-3|TRBV7-2|once
TGTGCCAGCAGCTCCCGGGACTTCACAGATACGCAGTATTTT
CASSSRDFTDTQYF
>TRBD1|TRBJ1-2|TRBV11-2|-
TGTGCCAGCAGCCCCGGGACAGGGAGACATGGCTACACCTTC
CASSPGTGRHGYTF
>-|TRBJ1-2|TRBV9|-
TGTGCCAGCAGCGTAGGGCAGGGCCTAAACTATGGCTACACCTTC
CASSVGQGLNYGYTF
>-|TRBJ2-2|TRBV5-5|-
TGTGCCAGCAGCCCTCAGGACACCCACGGGGGGGAGCTGTTTTTT
CASSPQDTHGGELFF
>TRBD1|TRBJ1-2|TRBV5-4|-
TGTGCCAGCAGCTTGGAGAACAGGGGCTATGGCTACACCTTC
CASSLENRGYGYTF
>TRBD1|TRBJ2-3|TRBV10-2|-
TGCGCCATCTCGAGAAGGCAGGGGGCCGCAGATACGCAGTATTTT
CAISRRQGAADTQYF
>TRBD2|TRBJ2-7|TRBV28|-
TGTGCCAGCAGTTCCGGGACTAGCGGGAGTAGGTACGAGCAGTACTTC
CASSSGTSGSRYEQYF
>-|TRBJ2-7|TRBV14|-
TGTGCCAGCAGCCAAGTTAGCTACGAGCAGTACTTC
CASSQVSYEQYF
>TRBD2|TRBJ2-7|TRBV28|-
TGTGCCAGCAGCAGTACCGGGACTAGCGGGGGGTACGAGCAGTACTTC
CASSSTGTSGGYEQYF
>-|TRBJ1-1|TRBV6-4|once
TGTGCCAGCAGAGGACACCTGAACACTGAAGCTTTCTTT
CASRGHLNTEAFF
>-|TRBJ1-5|TRBV7-2|-
TGTGCCAGCAGCCAAGCCGTCGGAGGTGGTCAGCCCCAGCATTTT
CASSQAVGGGQPQHF
>-|TRBJ1-4|TRBV9|-
TGTGCCAGCAGCGTAGCTGGCGGAGGGGAAAAACTGTTTTTT
CASSVAGGGEKLFF
>-|TRBJ2-3|TRBV27|-
TGTGCCAGCAGTTTATCGATGATGGGCACGCAGTATTTT
CASSLSMMGTQYF
>-|TRBJ2-7|TRBV6-5|-
TGTGCCAGCAGCCAGGGTGAGGGGGACTACGAGCAGTACTTC
CASSQGEGDYEQYF
>-|TRBJ1-1|TRBV28|once
TGTGCCAGCAGTTCACTACGTGGGAACACTGAAGCTTTCTTT
CASSSLRGNTEAFF
>-|TRBJ1-5|TRBV4-2|-
TGTGCCAGCCAGCAGGAAGGGGATAGCAATCAGCCCCAGCATTTT
CASQQEGDSNQPQHF
>-|TRBJ1-1|TRBV30|-
TGTGCCTGGGGACAGCGTGAAGCTTTCTTT
CAWGQREAFF
>TRBD2|TRBJ2-3|TRBV27|few
TGTGCCAGCAGCAGATTAGCGGGGGGTGCCACAGATACGCAGTATTTT
CASSRLAGGATDTQYF
>TRBD2|TRBJ2-1|TRBV4-1|-
TGCGCCAGCAGCCAAGAGGTTGGCGGGAGGCCCCGGGGGGAGCAGTTCTTC
CASSQEVGGRPRGEQFF
>-|TRBJ2-4|TRBV4-3|-
TGCGCCAGCAGCCAAGGACCAGGGGGGAGGCAAAACATTCAGTACTTC
CASSQGPGGRQNIQYF
>TRBD1|TRBJ2-1|TRBV5-1|few
TGCGCCAGCAGCTCGCTTAAACAGGGGAATGAGCAGTTCTTC
CASSSLKQGNEQFF
>TRBD1|TRBJ2-7|TRBV19|-
TGTGCCAGTAGGGACAGGGTTACCTCCTACGAGCAGTACTTC
CASRDRVTSYEQYF
>-|TRBJ1-1|TRBV5-6|few
TGTGCCAGCTGTGGGGGGGCCCGTATGAACACTGAAGCTTTCTTT
CASCGGARMNTEAFF
>-|TRBJ1-3|TRBV30|-
TGTGCCTGGAGTCCGCCCCGGTGGCAGGCCCACACCATATATTTT
CAWSPPRWQAHTIYF
>TRBD1|TRBJ1-2|TRBV29-1|-
TGCAGCTGTTTAGGGGGCGCTAACTATGGCTACACCTTC
CSCLGGANYGYTF
>TRBD2|TRBJ2-3|TRBV5-1|-
TGCGCCAGCAGCTCCGTAAGCGGGGCTAGCACAGATACGCAGTATTTT
CASSSVSGASTDTQYF
>-|TRBJ2-7|TRBV29-1|-
TGCAGCGTCCGAGTGGCGGCTACTACCTACGAGCAGTACTTC
CSVRVAATTYEQYF
>-|TRBJ2-7|TRBV21-1|-
TGTGCCAGCAGCAAGGACAGCCCCTACGAGCAGTACTTC
CASSKDSPYEQYF
>-|TRBJ2-7|TRBV4-3|-
TGCGCCAGCAGCCAAGGTCCGCCGGTAACCTCCCTCTCCTACGAGCAGTACTTC
CASSQGPPVTSLSYEQYF
>TRBD2|TRBJ2-7|TRBV7-9|-
TGTGCCAGCAGCTCCCTTGTTGGCGGGAGGTCCTACGAGCAGTACTTC
CASSSLVGGRSYEQYF